A single sample is the source of the 30 T cell receptor beta chains below, sequenced in a study of OX40 agonist ivuxolimab in advanced cancers. Clones were sequenced by immunoSEQ multiplex PCR, and TCRdb holds only the in-frame ones, with some missing. The sample records fewer than 25,000 clones, approximately 80% being singletons. Source: CD4+ or CD8+ T cells sorted from blood, taken in a trial of the OX40 agonist ivuxolimab. Every receptor here comes from an adult with an advanced solid tumor such as melanoma, head and neck, liver or kidney cancer.

The V gene is TRBV27, the J gene TRBJ2-7, with D possibly TRBD2 on 5 matching bases. Germline CDR1 MNHEY, CDR2 SMNVEV (reference sequence). The CDR3 sequence is 15 residues long. The ends were cut back, 0 bases at V and 5 bases at J, with 14 bases in the middle. CDR3 DNA sequence: TGTGCCAGCAGTTTATCGTGGTCGGGGTCCCACGAGCAGTACTTC. This translates into CASSLSWSGSHEQYF.

The chain couples TRBV7-2 to TRBJ2-7; D assignment may be TRBD1 or TRBD2 (5 bases each). CDR3 length equals 16 residues. V shed 1 base and J shed 5 bases, with 18 bases lying between them. Germline V gives CDR1 SGHTA, CDR2 FQGNSA. CDR3 protein: CASSLGGTLLNHEQYF. CDR3 coding DNA: TGTGCCAGCAGCTTAGGTGGGACCTTACTGAACCACGAGCAGTACTTC.

This clone occurred a few times. The chain combines TRBV27 with TRBJ1-1; D is undetermined. The germline V gene has CDR1 MNHEY and CDR2 SMNVEV (reference sequence). Deletions cut 4 bases from V and 4 bases from J, with 10 bases between. This CDR3 is 13 amino acids long. Here the CDR3 reads CASSYTMGTEAFF. The CDR3, as DNA: TGTGCCAGCAGTTATACCATGGGCACTGAAGCTTTCTTT.

V usage is TRBV5-5 and J usage is TRBJ1-5; D unresolved. Per the germline V gene, CDR1 is SGHKS and CDR2 is YYEKEE (reference sequence). This CDR3 is 14 amino acids long. The V end was cut by 5 bases, the J end by 2 bases, with 11 bases between. CDR3 nucleotides: TGTGCCAGCAGTACCGATTTAGGCAATCAGCCCCAGCATTTT. This encodes CASSTDLGNQPQHF. The complete variable domain, with remaining parts taken from reference TRBV5-5 and TRBJ1-5, reads DAGVTQSPTHLIKTRGQQVTLRCSPISGHKSVSWYQQVLGQGPQFIFQYYEKEERGRGNFPDRFSARQFPNYSSELNVNALLLGDSALYLCASSTDLGNQPQHFGDGTRLSIL.

The chain uses TRBV4-3 and TRBJ2-1; D is possibly TRBD2 (7 bases). The CDR3 consists of 15 residues. The V end was cut by 8 bases, the J end by 3 bases, with 17 bases between. Germline assignment: CDR1 LGHNA and CDR2 YSLEER. The CDR3 sequence is CASAAWGGNYNEQFF. The DNA of the CDR3 is TGCGCCAGCGCAGCCTGGGGGGGCAACTACAATGAGCAGTTCTTC.

This clone is large within its sample. The chain combines TRBV9 with TRBJ1-5, with TRBD1 identical over 12 bases. The CDR3 extends over 15 amino acids. The ends lost 5 bases at V and 7 bases at J; junction bases unmatched: 7. Germline CDR1 reads SGDLS; CDR2 reads YYNGEE. The CDR3 region is CASSASGTGGQPQHF. CDR3 DNA sequence: TGTGCCAGCAGTGCCTCCGGGACAGGGGGCCAGCCCCAGCATTTT. The full variable domain, its missing parts supplied by reference TRBV9 and TRBJ1-5, is DSGVTQTPKHLITATGQRVTLRCSPRSGDLSVYWYQQSLDQGLQFLIQYYNGEERAKGNILERFSAQQFPDLHSELNLSSLELGDSALYFCASSASGTGGQPQHFGDGTRLSIL.

This chain uses TRBV5-1 with TRBJ2-7; 7 nucleotides match TRBD2. Germline V lookup: CDR1 SGHRS, CDR2 YFSETQ. This CDR3 spans 13 amino acids. The ends lost 4 bases at V and 6 bases at J; junction bases unmatched: 7. The CDR3 DNA reads as TGCGCCAGCAGCACTGGCGGGGGAGGCGAGCAGTACTTC. This gives the protein CASSTGGGGEQYF.

The chain couples TRBV19 to TRBJ1-5; the D gene is possibly TRBD1 (5 bases). Trimming left V 4 bases short and J 3 bases short, with 16 bases between. This CDR3 contains 16 residues. Germline V lookup: CDR1 LNHDA, CDR2 SQIVND (reference sequence). The CDR3 DNA reads as TGTGCCAGTAGTACTGACCAGGGCCTCCTCAATCAGCCCCAGCATTTT. Protein product: CASSTDQGLLNQPQHF.

The gene calls are TRBV5-4 and TRBJ1-2; 8 bases line up with TRBD1. V was pared by 3 bases and J by 7 bases, with 5 bases of the junction left unmatched. The CDR3 contains 13 residues. Germline-derived CDR1 and CDR2 are SGHNT and YYREEE (reference sequence). CDR3 protein: CASSSTGALGYTF. CDR3 DNA: TGTGCCAGCAGCTCGACAGGGGCCCTTGGCTACACCTTC.

The chain recombines TRBV15 with TRBJ1-1; D is perhaps TRBD1 (5 bases). The CDR3 is made up of 15 amino acids. The germline V gene encodes CDR1 LNHNV and CDR2 YYDKDF (reference sequence). The V gene lost 0 bases and the J gene lost 0 bases, with 8 bases spanning the gap. The CDR3 reads CATSRDRGMNTEAFF. CDR3 bases: TGTGCCACCAGCAGAGATCGGGGGATGAACACTGAAGCTTTCTTT.

This chain connects TRBV7-9 to TRBJ2-2, with TRBD1 as a possible D gene (5 bases). Germline CDR1 SEHNR, CDR2 FQNEAQ (reference sequence). The CDR3 has 14 residues. V lost 1 base, J lost 5 bases, and 8 bases lay in between. CDR3 in amino acids: CASSLEGKTGELFF. CDR3 coding DNA: TGTGCCAGCAGCTTAGAGGGGAAAACCGGGGAGCTGTTTTTT.

This chain connects TRBV4-1 to TRBJ2-7; D perhaps matches TRBD2 (5 bases). Germline V CDR1 and CDR2: MGHRA, YSYEKL. Trimming cost V 1 base and J 4 bases, with 11 bases left between them. This CDR3 region has 14 residues. CDR3 bases: TGCGCCAGCAGCCAAGTAGGGAGAGGTTACGAGCAGTACTTC. Its protein product is CASSQVGRGYEQYF.

The chain joins TRBV5-5 to TRBJ2-5; D remains unclear. The germline V and J ends were trimmed by 1 base and 4 bases, with 11 bases remaining between them. CDR3 length: 14 residues. Germline lookup yields CDR1 SGHKS and CDR2 YYEKEE (reference sequence). In DNA, the CDR3 is TGTGCCAGCAGCTTGTATGCCACCCCAGAGACCCAGTACTTC. Amino acid sequence: CASSLYATPETQYF.

The rearrangement links TRBV29-1 to TRBJ1-1; 7 nucleotides agree with TRBD1. With 6 bases clipped from V and 3 bases from J, the junction kept 10 bases outside the gene matches. CDR1 and CDR2 (germline): SQVTM, ANQGSEA. CDR3 size: 14 residues. CDR3 residues: CSVAGQFSDTEAFF. CDR3 coding DNA: TGCAGCGTCGCGGGACAGTTCTCCGACACTGAAGCTTTCTTT.

V and J are TRBV6-5 and TRBJ2-1; D may correspond to TRBD1 or TRBD2 (5 bases each). This CDR3 has 14 residues. V lost 0 bases and J lost 8, with 11 bases in between. The germline V gene has CDR1 MNHEY and CDR2 SVGAGI. CDR3 protein: CASSYSPGRDEQFF. The CDR3 region has the DNA TGTGCCAGCAGTTACTCTCCAGGGCGGGATGAGCAGTTCTTC.

By share, this clone ranks as medium-sized. The chain uses TRBV29-1 and TRBJ2-7, with D possibly matching TRBD1 (5 bases). Per the germline V gene, CDR1 is SQVTM and CDR2 is ANQGSEA. This CDR3 comprises 13 residues. The V end lost 4 bases, the J end lost 1 base, and 11 bases lay between the germline ends. CDR3 nucleotide sequence: TGCAGCGTTGTGTGGGGCAGTTCCTACGAGCAGTACTTC. This codes for CSVVWGSSYEQYF.

The chain combines TRBV5-1 with TRBJ2-2; possibly TRBD1 or TRBD2 for D (6 bases each). V lost 7 bases and J 7 bases, leaving 20 bases between the germline ends. Germline loops: CDR1 SGHRS, CDR2 YFSETQ. The CDR3 totals 15 residues. The CDR3 here is CASLAEGEAGGELFF. The CDR3 DNA is TGCGCCAGCCTCGCTGAGGGGGAGGCGGGCGGGGAGCTGTTTTTT.

This clone appeared a single time. The CDR3 DNA sequence: TGTGCCACCAGAGGGGTTGCCCGGGGGTACCAAGAGACCCAGTACTTC. Residues: CATRGVARGYQETQYF. The chain is built from TRBV15 and TRBJ2-5; TRBD2 might be the D (6 bases). Trimming left V 6 bases short and J 0 bases short, with 17 bases between. The CDR3 loop spans 16 amino acids. Germline V gene sequence: CDR1 LNHNV, CDR2 YYDKDF (reference sequence).

This chain connects TRBV13 to TRBJ2-7, with D possibly TRBD1 on 6 matching bases. Germline V gives CDR1 PRHDT, CDR2 FYEKMQ (reference sequence). CDR3 size: 14 residues. The V end was cut by 5 bases, the J end by 3 bases, with 14 bases between. The CDR3 reads CASSPPDSVYEQYF. The CDR3 nucleotides are TGTGCCAGCAGCCCGCCGGACAGCGTCTACGAGCAGTACTTC.

This clone was seen more than once but under ten times. The chain joins TRBV4-2 to TRBJ1-5; D unresolved. The CDR3 is 14 amino acids. Trimming removed 1 base at V and 4 bases at J, with 8 bases between. CDR1 is LGHNA, CDR2 YNFKEQ, per germline. CDR3 nucleotides: TGTGCCAGCAGCCAAGGGACGGCTAATCAGCCCCAGCATTTT. It specifies CASSQGTANQPQHF.

The chain joins TRBV5-6 to TRBJ2-7; 7 nucleotides line up with TRBD1. With 4 bases clipped from V and 5 bases from J, the junction kept 6 bases outside the gene matches. The germline V gene has CDR1 SGHDT and CDR2 YYEEEE. The CDR3 contains 13 residues. In DNA form, the CDR3 reads TGTGCCAGCAGCCGAGGCACAGGGGACGAGCAGTACTTC. This encodes CASSRGTGDEQYF. The full variable domain, in which reference TRBV5-6 and TRBJ2-7 provide the parts outside the CDR3, is DAGVTQSPTHLIKTRGQQVTLRCSPKSGHDTVSWYQQALGQGPQFIFQYYEEEERQRGNFPDRFSGHQFPNYSSELNVNALLLGDSALYLCASSRGTGDEQYFGPGTRLTVT.

V and J are TRBV7-8 and TRBJ2-7; the match to TRBD1 covers 9 bases. The CDR3 is 14 residues long. The germline V gene has CDR1 SGHVS and CDR2 FQNEAQ. The V gene end was trimmed by 3 bases and the J gene end by 4 bases; junction bases not matched to a gene: 4. CDR3 DNA sequence: TGTGCCAGCAGCTTGGGACAGGGAGATTACGAGCAGTACTTC. Its protein product is CASSLGQGDYEQYF. Supplemented by reference TRBV7-8 and TRBJ2-7, the full variable domain reads GAGVSQSPRYKVAKRGQDVALRCDPISGHVSLFWYQQALGQGPEFLTYFQNEAQLDKSGLPSDRFFAERPEGSVSTLKIQRTQQEDSAVYLCASSLGQGDYEQYFGPGTRLTVT.

V usage is TRBV19 and J usage is TRBJ2-1; either TRBD1 or TRBD2 may fit D (5 bases each). The CDR3 loop spans 15 amino acids. Germline lookup yields CDR1 LNHDA and CDR2 SQIVND (reference sequence). Trimming shortened V by 7 bases and J by 2 bases, and 15 bases separated the two germline ends. CDR3 bases: TGTGCCAGTACCAAGAACTGGGACGCCTACAATGAGCAGTTCTTC. Its protein is CASTKNWDAYNEQFF. Full variable domain (missing parts from reference TRBV19 and TRBJ2-1): DGGITQSPKYLFRKEGQNVTLSCEQNLNHDAMYWYRQDPGQGLRLIYYSQIVNDFQKGDIAEGYSVSREKKESFPLTVTSAQKNPTAFYLCASTKNWDAYNEQFFGPGTRLTVL.

The CDR3, as DNA: TGTGCCAGCAGTTACGGGGACAGGGTCGACGAGCAGTACTTC. Encoded protein: CASSYGDRVDEQYF. The chain uses TRBV6-5 and TRBJ2-7; 9 positions agree with TRBD1. CDR1 MNHEY and CDR2 SVGAGI come from the germline V gene. J gave up 5 bases and V 2 bases, and 4 bases lay outside the gene matches. The CDR3 is 14 residues long.

V and J are TRBV13 and TRBJ2-1; TRBD2 aligns across 9 bases. This CDR3 contains 15 residues. Losses at the gene ends were 0 bases for V and 4 bases for J; bases not matched to a gene: 1. Per germline, CDR1 PRHDT and CDR2 FYEKMQ (reference sequence). This CDR3 reads CASSLGLAGYNEQFF. The CDR3 DNA sequence: TGTGCCAGCAGCTTAGGTCTAGCGGGGTACAATGAGCAGTTCTTC.

This chain links TRBV27 with TRBJ2-7; no reliable D call. The germline CDR1 and CDR2 sequences are MNHEY and SMNVEV (reference sequence). V lost 3 bases, J lost 8 bases, and 14 bases lay in between. This CDR3 has 13 amino acids. The CDR3 region is CASSLLPPIQQYF. DNA for the CDR3: TGTGCCAGCAGTTTGCTACCCCCAATCCAGCAGTACTTC.

This chain connects TRBV7-6 to TRBJ1-3; 10 bases line up with TRBD1. This CDR3 region has 14 residues. Per germline, CDR1 SGHVS and CDR2 FNYEAQ. The V and J ends lost 5 bases and 6 bases, in that order; junction bases with no gene match: 4. Here the CDR3 reads CASSPTGGSNTIYF. CDR3 DNA sequence: TGTGCCAGCAGCCCGACAGGGGGCTCAAACACCATATATTTT.

The chain combines TRBV7-3 with TRBJ2-2; the D is unclear. Trimming removed 5 bases at V and 4 bases at J, with 17 bases between. Germline-derived CDR1 and CDR2 are SGHTA and FQGTGA. The CDR3 sequence is 16 residues long. CDR3 loop: CASSPQVLLRTGELFF. DNA for the CDR3: TGTGCCAGCAGCCCCCAAGTTTTGCTGCGCACCGGGGAGCTGTTTTTT. The variable domain in full, completed from reference TRBV7-3 and TRBJ2-2, reads GAGVSQTPSNKVTEKGKYVELRCDPISGHTALYWYRQSLGQGPEFLIYFQGTGAADDSGLPNDRFFAVRPEGSVSTLKIQRTERGDSAVYLCASSPQVLLRTGELFFGEGSRLTVL.

The J gene is TRBJ1-2, the V gene TRBV29-1; weak D call: TRBD1 (5 bases). Trimming pared 4 bases from V and 6 bases from J, leaving 12 bases between. The CDR3 totals 12 residues. Looked up from germline, CDR1 is SQVTM and CDR2 is ANQGSEA. CDR3 coding DNA: TGCAGCGTTGTTCAGGGATGGGATGGCTACACCTTC. Encoded protein: CSVVQGWDGYTF.

This clone was counted a single time. The chain joins TRBV30 to TRBJ1-3; D is perhaps TRBD1 (5 bases). The CDR3 is 14 residues long. Germline values: CDR1 GTSNPN, CDR2 SVGIG (reference sequence). The V and J ends lost 8 bases and 0 bases respectively, with 14 bases between them. The CDR3 coding sequence is TGTGCCCTGGGGCCCCTCAGCTCTGGAAACACCATATATTTT. Encoded protein: CALGPLSSGNTIYF.